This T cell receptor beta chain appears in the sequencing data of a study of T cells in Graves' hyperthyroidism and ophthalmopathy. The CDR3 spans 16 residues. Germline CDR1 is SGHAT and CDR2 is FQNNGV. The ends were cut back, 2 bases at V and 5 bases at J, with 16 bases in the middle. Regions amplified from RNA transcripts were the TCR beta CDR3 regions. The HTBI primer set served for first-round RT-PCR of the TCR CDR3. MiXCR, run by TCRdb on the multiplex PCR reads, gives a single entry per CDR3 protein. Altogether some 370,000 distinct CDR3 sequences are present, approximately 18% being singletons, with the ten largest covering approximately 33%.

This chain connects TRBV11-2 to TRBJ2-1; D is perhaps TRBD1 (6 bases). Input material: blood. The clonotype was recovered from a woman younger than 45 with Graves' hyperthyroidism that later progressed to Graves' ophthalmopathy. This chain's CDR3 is CASSLLRTVENNEQFF. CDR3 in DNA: TGTGCCAGCAGCTTACTACGGACAGTCGAGAACAATGAGCAGTTCTTC.